The T cell receptor beta chain under discussion was sequenced for a study of regulatory T cells in long-lasting Graves disease. Combining iRepertoire HTBI primers with Arm-PCR of CDR3 regions, the authors built TCR beta libraries. TCRdb redid the calling of the multiplex PCR reads with MiXCR, one entry per CDR3 protein. Seen here are fewer than 400,000 distinct CDR3 sequences, 20% to 25% observed once, and the top ten hold 20% to 25%. Time point specified: persistent/refractory GD, antithyroid drugs over 5 years with positive TRAb. Scientists built the TCR library using RNA that was extracted from PBMCs. Graves' disease diagnosis followed American Thyroid Association guidelines. The germline V and J ends were trimmed by 0 bases and 4 bases, with 12 bases remaining between them. CDR3 length equals 14 residues. Germline lookup yields CDR1 DFQATT and CDR2 SNEGSKA (reference sequence). Study-level results: Relative to new patients (approximately 1,000), persistent patients exhibited greater sharing of public clonotypes (approximately 2,800). Persistent cases favored TRBV28, TRBJ1-2 and TRBJ2-5.

On this clonotype itself: Its antigen is unknown.

This material consisted of peripheral blood mononuclear cells (PBMCs), taken when the disease was refractory, from a patient treated with antithyroid drugs. V and J are TRBV20-1 and TRBJ1-1; D is unclear. This clonotype was sampled from a female donor with Graves disease. In DNA form, the CDR3 reads TGCAGTGCTAGAGATCCGTCCGGGATCACTGAAGCTTTCTTT. The encoded protein is CSARDPSGITEAFF.